Detailed here is one TCR beta chain. The sample originates from a study of blood T cell repertoires in COVID-19. The overall study: Acute and convalescent COVID-19 samples came from the United States, Italy and Spain. Sources were T cells, B-cell-depleted T cells, or PBMCs; the material itself was cDNA or gDNA.

Source study methods: By means of reference gene primer amplification, nucleated cell counts were estimated. Generated by immunoSEQ multiplex PCR, the TCRdb table keeps only in-frame clones and is missing some. V and J calls plus clone size are reproduced from that table; the DNA served to infer D and trimming. The data hold 30,000 to 35,000 clones, with 91% observed a single time. With V trimmed by 0 bases and J by 1 base, 16 bases remained unmatched. Germline assignment: CDR1 SQVTM and CDR2 ANQGSEA. The CDR3 spans 19 residues. The sequencing input was peripheral blood. The TCR was taken from a human donor with active COVID-19. The donor label of this sample is uncertain. This rearrangement joins TRBV29-1 to TRBJ2-3, with 7 nucleotides matching TRBD2. The DNA of the CDR3 is TGCAGCGTTGAAGATCAGGAGGCTAGCGGAGCCTTCGGCACAGATACGCAGTATTTT. It encodes CSVEDQEASGAFGTDTQYF.